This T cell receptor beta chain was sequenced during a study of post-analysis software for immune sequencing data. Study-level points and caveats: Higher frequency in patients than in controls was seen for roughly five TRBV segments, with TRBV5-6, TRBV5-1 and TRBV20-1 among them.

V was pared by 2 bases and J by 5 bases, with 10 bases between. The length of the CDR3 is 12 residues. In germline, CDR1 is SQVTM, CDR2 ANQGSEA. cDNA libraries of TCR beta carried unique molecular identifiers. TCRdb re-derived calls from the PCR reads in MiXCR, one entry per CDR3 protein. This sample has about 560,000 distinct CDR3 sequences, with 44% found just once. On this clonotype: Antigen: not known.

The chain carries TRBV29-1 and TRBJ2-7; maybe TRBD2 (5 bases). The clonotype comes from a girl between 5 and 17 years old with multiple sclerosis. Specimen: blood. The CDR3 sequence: CSVESVGNEQYF. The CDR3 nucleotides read TGCAGCGTTGAAAGTGTCGGGAACGAGCAGTACTTC.